This TCR beta chain was identified in a study of Graves' ophthalmopathy and Graves' hyperthyroidism. On the study more broadly: Peripheral blood sampling preceded any treatment and occurred at initial diagnosis.

From RNA, the CDR3 regions of TCR beta chains were amplified and sequenced. HTBI primers were used in a first-round RT-PCR, which preceded a second-round multiplex PCR. TCRdb itself ran the multiplex PCR reads through MiXCR, one entry per CDR3 protein. The sample lists hundreds of thousands of distinct CDR3 sequences; around 50% were seen once. This CDR3 is built from 13 residues. The germline V gene has CDR1 SGHRS and CDR2 YFSETQ. With 4 bases removed from V and 5 bases from J, the gap between germline ends came to 12 bases. A duration under 3 months, NOSPECS ≥4, CAS ≥3 and moderate-to-severe activity characterized the donors with ophthalmopathy. PBMCs had their origin in fresh peripheral blood (approximately 9.9 ml).

The gene calls are TRBV5-1 and TRBJ2-5; D possibly matches TRBD1 or TRBD2 (5 bases each). The sample taken for sequencing was peripheral blood. The receptor's source is an adult man with Graves' ophthalmopathy. CDR3 sequence (DNA): TGCGCCAGCAGCGAGGGGTCCGGGGAGACCCAGTACTTC. Translated, it gives CASSEGSGETQYF. The whole variable domain, filled in from reference TRBV5-1 and TRBJ2-5, reads KAGVTQTPRYLIKTRGQQVTLSCSPISGHRSVSWYQQTPGQGLQFLFEYFSETQRNKGNFPGRFSGRQFSNSRSEMNVSTLELGDSALYLCASSEGSGETQYFGPGTRLLVL.